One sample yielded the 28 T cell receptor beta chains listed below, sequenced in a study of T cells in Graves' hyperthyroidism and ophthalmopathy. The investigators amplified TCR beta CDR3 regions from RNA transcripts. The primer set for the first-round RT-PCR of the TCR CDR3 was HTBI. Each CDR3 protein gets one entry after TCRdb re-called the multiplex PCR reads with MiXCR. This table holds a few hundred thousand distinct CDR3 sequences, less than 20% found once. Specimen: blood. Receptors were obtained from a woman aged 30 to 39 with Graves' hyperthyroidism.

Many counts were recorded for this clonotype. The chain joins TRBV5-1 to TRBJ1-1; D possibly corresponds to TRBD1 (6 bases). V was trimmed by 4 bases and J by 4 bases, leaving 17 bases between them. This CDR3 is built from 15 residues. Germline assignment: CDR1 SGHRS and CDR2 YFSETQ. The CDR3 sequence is CASSESSRGGTEAFF. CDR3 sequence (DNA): TGCGCCAGCAGCGAATCTTCCAGGGGAGGCACTGAAGCTTTCTTT.

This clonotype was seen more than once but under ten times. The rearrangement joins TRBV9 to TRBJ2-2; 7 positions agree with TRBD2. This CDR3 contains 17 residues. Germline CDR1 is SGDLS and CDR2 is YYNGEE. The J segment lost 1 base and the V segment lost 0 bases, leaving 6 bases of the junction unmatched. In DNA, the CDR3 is TGTGCCAGCAGCGTAGGAAGCGGGACGGTGAACACCGGGGAGCTGTTTTTT. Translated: CASSVGSGTVNTGELFF. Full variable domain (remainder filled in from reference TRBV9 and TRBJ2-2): DSGVTQTPKHLITATGQRVTLRCSPRSGDLSVYWYQQSLDQGLQFLIQYYNGEERAKGNILERFSAQQFPDLHSELNLSSLELGDSALYFCASSVGSGTVNTGELFFGEGSRLTVL.

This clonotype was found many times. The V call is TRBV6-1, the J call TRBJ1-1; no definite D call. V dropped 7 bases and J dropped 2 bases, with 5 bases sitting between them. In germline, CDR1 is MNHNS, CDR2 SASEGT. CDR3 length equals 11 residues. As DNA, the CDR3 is TGTGCCAGCACAATAAACACTGAAGCTTTCTTT. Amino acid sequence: CASTINTEAFF.

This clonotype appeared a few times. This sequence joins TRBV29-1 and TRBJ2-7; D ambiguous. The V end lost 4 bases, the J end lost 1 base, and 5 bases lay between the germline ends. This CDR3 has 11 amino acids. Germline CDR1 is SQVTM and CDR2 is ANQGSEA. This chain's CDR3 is CSVGSSYEQYF. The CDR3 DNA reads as TGCAGCGTTGGAAGTTCCTACGAGCAGTACTTC.

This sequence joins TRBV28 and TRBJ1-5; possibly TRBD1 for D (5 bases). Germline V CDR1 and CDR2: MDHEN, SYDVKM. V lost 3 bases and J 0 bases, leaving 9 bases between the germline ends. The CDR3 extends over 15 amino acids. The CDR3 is CASSFRGYSNQPQHF. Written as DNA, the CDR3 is TGTGCCAGCAGTTTTCGGGGGTATAGCAATCAGCCCCAGCATTTT.

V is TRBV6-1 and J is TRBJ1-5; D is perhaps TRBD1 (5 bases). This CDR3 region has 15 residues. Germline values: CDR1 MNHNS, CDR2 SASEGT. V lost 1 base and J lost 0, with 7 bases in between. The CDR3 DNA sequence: TGTGCCAGCAGTGAAGTCAGGGATAGCAATCAGCCCCAGCATTTT. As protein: CASSEVRDSNQPQHF.

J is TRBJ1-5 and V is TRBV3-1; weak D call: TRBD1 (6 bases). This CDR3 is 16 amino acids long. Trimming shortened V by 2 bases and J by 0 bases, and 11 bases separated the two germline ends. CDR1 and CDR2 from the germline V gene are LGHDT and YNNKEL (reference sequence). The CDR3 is CASSQRGAGSNQPQHF. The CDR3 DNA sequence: TGTGCCAGCAGCCAAAGGGGGGCTGGTAGCAATCAGCCCCAGCATTTT.

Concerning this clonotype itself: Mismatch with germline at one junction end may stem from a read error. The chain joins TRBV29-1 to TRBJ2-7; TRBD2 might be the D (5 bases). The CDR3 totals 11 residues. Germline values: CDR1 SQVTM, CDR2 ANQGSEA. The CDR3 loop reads CGVEGYNEQYF. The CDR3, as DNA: TGCGGCGTTGAGGGCTATAACGAGCAGTACTTC.

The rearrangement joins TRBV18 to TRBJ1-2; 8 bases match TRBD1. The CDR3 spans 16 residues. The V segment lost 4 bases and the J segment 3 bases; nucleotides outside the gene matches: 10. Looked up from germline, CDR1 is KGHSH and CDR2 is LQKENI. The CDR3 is CASSLRTGLLYYGYTF. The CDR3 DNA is TGTGCCAGCTCACTGAGGACAGGGCTTCTATACTATGGCTACACCTTC.

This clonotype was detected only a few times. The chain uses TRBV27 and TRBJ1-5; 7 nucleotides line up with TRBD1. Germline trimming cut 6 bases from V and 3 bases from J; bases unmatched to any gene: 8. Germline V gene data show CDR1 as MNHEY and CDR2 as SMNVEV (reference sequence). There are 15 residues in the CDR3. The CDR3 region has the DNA TGTGCCAGCAGGTCCCGTAGGGGGCTCAATCAGCCCCAGCATTTT. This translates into CASRSRRGLNQPQHF.

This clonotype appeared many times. In DNA, the CDR3 is TGTGCCAGCAGCCAAGACGGGGTCCGCCAGCCCCAGCATTTT. Translated: CASSQDGVRQPQHF. The gene calls are TRBV3-1 and TRBJ1-5, with unresolved D. CDR3 length: 14 amino acids. Germline-derived CDR1 and CDR2 are LGHDT and YNNKEL (reference sequence). Between the trimmed V and J ends, which lost 0 bases and 7 bases, there was a span of 10 bases.

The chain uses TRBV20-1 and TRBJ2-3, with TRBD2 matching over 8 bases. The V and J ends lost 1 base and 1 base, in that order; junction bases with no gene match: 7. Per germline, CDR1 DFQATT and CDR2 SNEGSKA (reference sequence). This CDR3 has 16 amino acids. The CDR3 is CSARVGSGVRTDTQYF. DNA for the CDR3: TGCAGTGCTAGAGTTGGTAGCGGGGTGCGCACAGATACGCAGTATTTT.

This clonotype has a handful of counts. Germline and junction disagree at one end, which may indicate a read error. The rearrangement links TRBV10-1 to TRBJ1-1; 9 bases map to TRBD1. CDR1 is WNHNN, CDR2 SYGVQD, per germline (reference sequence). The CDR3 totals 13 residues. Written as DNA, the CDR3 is TGCGCCACCAGTCCTAGGACAGGGGAACGAGCTTTCTTT. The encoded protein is CATSPRTGERAFF.

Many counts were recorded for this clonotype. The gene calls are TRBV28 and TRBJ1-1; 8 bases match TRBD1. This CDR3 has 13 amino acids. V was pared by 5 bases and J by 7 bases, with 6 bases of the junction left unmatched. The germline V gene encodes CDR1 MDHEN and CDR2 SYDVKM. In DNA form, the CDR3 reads TGTGCCAGCAGTCGACTACAGGGGGTTGAAGCTTTCTTT. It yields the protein CASSRLQGVEAFF.

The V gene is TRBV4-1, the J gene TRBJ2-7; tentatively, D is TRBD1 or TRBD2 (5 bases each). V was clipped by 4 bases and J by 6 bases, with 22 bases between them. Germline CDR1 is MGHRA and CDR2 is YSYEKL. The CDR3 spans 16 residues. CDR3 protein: CASSRFTGTDGPEQYF. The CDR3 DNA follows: TGCGCCAGCAGCCGATTTACCGGGACCGACGGACCCGAGCAGTACTTC.

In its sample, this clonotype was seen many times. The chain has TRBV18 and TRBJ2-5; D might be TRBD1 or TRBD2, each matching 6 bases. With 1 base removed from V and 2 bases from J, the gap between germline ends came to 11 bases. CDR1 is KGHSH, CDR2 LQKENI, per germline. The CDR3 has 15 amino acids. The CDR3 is CASSPHRGQQETQYF. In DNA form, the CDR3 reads TGTGCCAGCTCACCACACCGGGGGCAGCAAGAGACCCAGTACTTC.

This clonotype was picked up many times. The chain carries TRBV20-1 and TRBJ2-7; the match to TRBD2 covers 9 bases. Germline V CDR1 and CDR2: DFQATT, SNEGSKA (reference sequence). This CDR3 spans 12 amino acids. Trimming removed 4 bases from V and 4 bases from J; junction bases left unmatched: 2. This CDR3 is CSATSGKYEQYF. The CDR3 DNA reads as TGCAGTGCTACTAGCGGGAAGTACGAGCAGTACTTC.

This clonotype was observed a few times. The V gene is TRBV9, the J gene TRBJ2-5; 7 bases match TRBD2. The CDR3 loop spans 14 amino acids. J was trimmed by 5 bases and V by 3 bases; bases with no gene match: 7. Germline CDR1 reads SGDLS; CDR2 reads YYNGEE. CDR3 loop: CASSGGRSGETQYF. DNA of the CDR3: TGTGCCAGCAGCGGCGGTCGTAGCGGGGAGACCCAGTACTTC. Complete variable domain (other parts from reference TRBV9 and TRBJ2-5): DSGVTQTPKHLITATGQRVTLRCSPRSGDLSVYWYQQSLDQGLQFLIQYYNGEERAKGNILERFSAQQFPDLHSELNLSSLELGDSALYFCASSGGRSGETQYFGPGTRLLVL.

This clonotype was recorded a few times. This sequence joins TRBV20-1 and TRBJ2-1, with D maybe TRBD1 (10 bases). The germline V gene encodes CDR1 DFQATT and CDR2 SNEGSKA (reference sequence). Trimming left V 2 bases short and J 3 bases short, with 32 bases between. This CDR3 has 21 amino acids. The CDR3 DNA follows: TGCAGTGCTAGATTTTTTCGGACAGGGGGGCCTAGCGGGGTAAGCTACAATGAGCAGTTCTTC. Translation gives CSARFFRTGGPSGVSYNEQFF.

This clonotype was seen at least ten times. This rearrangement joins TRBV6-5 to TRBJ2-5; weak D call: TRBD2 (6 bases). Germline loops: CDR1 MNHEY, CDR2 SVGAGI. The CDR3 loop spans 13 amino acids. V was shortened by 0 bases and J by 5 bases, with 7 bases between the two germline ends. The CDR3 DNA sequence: TGTGCCAGCAGTTACTCGGACTACGAGACCCAGTACTTC. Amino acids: CASSYSDYETQYF.

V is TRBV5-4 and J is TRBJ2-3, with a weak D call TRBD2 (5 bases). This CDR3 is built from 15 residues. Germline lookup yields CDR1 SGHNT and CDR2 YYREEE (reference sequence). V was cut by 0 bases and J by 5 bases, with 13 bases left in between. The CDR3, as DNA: TGTGCCAGCAGCTTGGCCCGCACGGCGGGAGATACGCAGTATTTT. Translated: CASSLARTAGDTQYF.

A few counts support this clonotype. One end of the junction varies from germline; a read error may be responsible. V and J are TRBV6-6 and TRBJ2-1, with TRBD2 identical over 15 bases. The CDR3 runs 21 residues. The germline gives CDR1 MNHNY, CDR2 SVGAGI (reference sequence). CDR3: CANSYSKWTSGREWSYNEQFF. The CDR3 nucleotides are TGTGCCAACAGTTACTCGAAATGGACTAGCGGGAGGGAGTGGTCCTACAATGAGCAGTTCTTC.

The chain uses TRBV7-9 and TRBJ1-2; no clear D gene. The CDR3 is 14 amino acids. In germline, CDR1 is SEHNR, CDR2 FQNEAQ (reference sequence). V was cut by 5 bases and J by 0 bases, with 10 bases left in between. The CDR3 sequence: CASSQDETNYGYTF. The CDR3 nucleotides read TGTGCCAGCAGCCAGGACGAGACTAACTATGGCTACACCTTC.

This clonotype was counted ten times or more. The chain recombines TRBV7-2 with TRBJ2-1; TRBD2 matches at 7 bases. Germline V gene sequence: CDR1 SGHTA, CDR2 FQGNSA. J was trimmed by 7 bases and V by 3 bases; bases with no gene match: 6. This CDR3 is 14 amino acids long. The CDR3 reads CASSLAGVGNEQFF. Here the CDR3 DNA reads TGTGCCAGCAGCTTGGCGGGAGTGGGTAATGAGCAGTTCTTC.

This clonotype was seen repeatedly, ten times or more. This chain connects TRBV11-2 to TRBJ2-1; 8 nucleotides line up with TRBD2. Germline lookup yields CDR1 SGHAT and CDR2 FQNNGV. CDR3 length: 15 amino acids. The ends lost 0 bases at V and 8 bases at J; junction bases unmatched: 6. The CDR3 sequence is CASSLDREGPHEQFF. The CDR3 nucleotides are TGTGCCAGCAGCTTAGACCGGGAGGGTCCCCATGAGCAGTTCTTC.

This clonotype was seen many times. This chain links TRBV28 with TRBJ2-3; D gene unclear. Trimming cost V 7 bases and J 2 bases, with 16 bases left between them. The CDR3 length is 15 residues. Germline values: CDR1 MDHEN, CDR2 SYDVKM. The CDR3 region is CASTMDQANTDTQYF. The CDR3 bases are TGTGCCAGCACTATGGACCAGGCTAACACAGATACGCAGTATTTT.

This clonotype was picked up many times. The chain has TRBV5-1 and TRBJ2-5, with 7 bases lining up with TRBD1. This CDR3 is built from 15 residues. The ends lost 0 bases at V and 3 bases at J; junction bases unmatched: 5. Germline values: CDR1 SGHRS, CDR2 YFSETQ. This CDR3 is CASSLGGTAEETQYF. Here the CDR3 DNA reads TGCGCCAGCAGCTTGGGGGGGACAGCCGAAGAGACCCAGTACTTC.

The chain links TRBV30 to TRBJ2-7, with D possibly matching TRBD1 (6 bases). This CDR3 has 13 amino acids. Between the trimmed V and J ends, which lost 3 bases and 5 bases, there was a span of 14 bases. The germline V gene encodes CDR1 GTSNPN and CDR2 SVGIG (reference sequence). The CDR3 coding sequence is TGTGCCTGGAGCCTAGGCCACAGGGACGAGCAGTACTTC. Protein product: CAWSLGHRDEQYF.